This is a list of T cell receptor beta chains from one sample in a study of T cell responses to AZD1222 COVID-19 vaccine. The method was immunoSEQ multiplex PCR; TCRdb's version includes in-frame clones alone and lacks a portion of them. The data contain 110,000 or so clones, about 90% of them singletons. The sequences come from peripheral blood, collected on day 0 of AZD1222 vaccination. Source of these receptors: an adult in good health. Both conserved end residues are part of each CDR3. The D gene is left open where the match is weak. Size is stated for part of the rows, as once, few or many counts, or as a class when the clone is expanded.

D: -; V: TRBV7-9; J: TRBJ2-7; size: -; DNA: TGTGCCAGCACAGGAGGGGCAGGGACCCCTCTCGAGCAGTACTTC; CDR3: CASTGGAGTPLEQYF
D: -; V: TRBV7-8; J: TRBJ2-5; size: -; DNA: TGTGCCAGCAGCCGCCAGCAGCCGCAGGGCGGGGAGACCCAGTACTTC; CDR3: CASSRQQPQGGETQYF
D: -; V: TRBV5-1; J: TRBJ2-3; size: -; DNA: TGCGCCAGCAGCTTGGGCCGGCTCGGTACGCAGTATTTT; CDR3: CASSLGRLGTQYF
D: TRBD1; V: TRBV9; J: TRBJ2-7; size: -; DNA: TGTGCCAGCAGCCCCCGGACAGGGAAGGACGAGCAGTACTTC; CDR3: CASSPRTGKDEQYF
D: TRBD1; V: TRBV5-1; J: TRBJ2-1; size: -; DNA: TGCGCCAGCAGTTCTACAGGGGCTCCTTTCGATGAGCAGTTCTTC; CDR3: CASSSTGAPFDEQFF
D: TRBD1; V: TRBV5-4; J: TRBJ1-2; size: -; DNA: TGTGCCAGCAGCTTCGGGACAGGGTCCTATGGCTACACCTTC; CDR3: CASSFGTGSYGYTF
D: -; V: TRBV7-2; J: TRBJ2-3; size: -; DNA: TGTGCCAGCAGCGTACGGAACCCCACAGATACGCAGTATTTT; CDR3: CASSVRNPTDTQYF
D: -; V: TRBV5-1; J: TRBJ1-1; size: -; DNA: TGCGCCAGCAGCTCCCGGCCCTTGCAGAACACTGAAGCTTTCTTT; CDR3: CASSSRPLQNTEAFF
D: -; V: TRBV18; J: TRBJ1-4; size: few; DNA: TGTGCCAGCTCACTTATGGGGCAAGGTGAAAAACTGTTTTTT; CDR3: CASSLMGQGEKLFF
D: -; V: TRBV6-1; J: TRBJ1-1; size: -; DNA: TGTGCCAGCAGTGAAATCGGGGGGACTGAAGCTTTCTTT; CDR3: CASSEIGGTEAFF
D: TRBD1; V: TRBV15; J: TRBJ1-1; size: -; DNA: TGTGCCACCAGCAGAGGGGACAGGGGCAAAGCTTTCTTT; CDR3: CATSRGDRGKAFF
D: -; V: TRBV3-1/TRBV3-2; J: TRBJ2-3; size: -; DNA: TGTGCCAGCAGCCAAGCCCTGAGCACGCAGTATTTT; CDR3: CASSQALSTQYF
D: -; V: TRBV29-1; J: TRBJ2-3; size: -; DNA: TGCAGCGTTGAAGTCAGGGTAAGGGCAGATACGCAGTATTTT; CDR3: CSVEVRVRADTQYF
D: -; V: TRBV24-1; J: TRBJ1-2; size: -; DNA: TGTGCCACCAGTGGCTGGGGGGCGTCTGGCTACACCTTC; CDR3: CATSGWGASGYTF
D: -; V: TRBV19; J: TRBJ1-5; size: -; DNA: TGTGCCAGTAGTACCCAGCTCGGGGCCAATCAGCCCCAGCATTTT; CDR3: CASSTQLGANQPQHF
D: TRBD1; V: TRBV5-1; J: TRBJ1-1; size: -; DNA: TGCGCCAGCAGCTTCCTGACAGGGAGGAACACTGAAGCTTTCTTT; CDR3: CASSFLTGRNTEAFF
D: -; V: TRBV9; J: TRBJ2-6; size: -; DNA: TGTGCCAGCAGCGTAGGCTTCTCTGGGGCCAACGTCCTGACTTTC; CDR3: CASSVGFSGANVLTF
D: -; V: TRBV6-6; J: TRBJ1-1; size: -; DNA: TGTGCCAGCAGCAGCCGGTTCGACACTGAAGCTTTCTTT; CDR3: CASSSRFDTEAFF
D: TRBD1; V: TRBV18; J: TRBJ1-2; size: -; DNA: TGTGCCAGCTCACCAAAAACCGGGACAGGGAACTATGGCTACACCTTC; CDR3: CASSPKTGTGNYGYTF
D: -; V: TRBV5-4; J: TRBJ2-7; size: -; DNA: TGTGCCAGCAGCTTGCCCGTAATCAACGAGCAGTACTTC; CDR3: CASSLPVINEQYF
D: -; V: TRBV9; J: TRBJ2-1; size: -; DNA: TGTGCCAGCAGCGTAGGGAACGGGGTCAATGAGCAGTTCTTC; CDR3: CASSVGNGVNEQFF
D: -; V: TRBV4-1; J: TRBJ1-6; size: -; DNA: TGCGCCAGCAGCCAGGAACTACAGGGTTTTCATAATTCACCCCTCCACTTT; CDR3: CASSQELQGFHNSPLHF
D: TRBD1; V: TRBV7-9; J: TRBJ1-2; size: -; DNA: TGTGCCAGCAGCTGGACAGGGGTGGCCAACTATGGCTACACCTTC; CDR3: CASSWTGVANYGYTF
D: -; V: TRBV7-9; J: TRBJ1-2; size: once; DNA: TGTGCCAGCAGCAGGGCCAGTGGAGCTAACTATGGCTACACCTTC; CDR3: CASSRASGANYGYTF
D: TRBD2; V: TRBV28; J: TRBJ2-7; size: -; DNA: TGTGCCAGCGGGACTAGCGGAGAGTACGAGCAGTACTTC; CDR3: CASGTSGEYEQYF
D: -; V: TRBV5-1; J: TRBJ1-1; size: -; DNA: TGCGCCAGCAGTCCCGAGCGCGGTACTGAAGCTTTCTTT; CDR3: CASSPERGTEAFF